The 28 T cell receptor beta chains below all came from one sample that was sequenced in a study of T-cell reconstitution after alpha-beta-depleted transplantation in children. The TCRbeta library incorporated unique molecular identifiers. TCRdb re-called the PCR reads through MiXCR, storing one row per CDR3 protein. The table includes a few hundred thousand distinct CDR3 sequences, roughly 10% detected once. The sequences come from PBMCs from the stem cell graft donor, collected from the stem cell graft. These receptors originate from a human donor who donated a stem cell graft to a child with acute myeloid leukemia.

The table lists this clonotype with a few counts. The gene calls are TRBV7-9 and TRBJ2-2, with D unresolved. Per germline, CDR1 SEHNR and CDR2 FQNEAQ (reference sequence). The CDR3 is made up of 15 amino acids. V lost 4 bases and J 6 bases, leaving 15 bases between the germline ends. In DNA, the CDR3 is TGTGCCAGCAGCTATGGACCAGCCCTGGCCGGGGAGCTGTTTTTT. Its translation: CASSYGPALAGELFF. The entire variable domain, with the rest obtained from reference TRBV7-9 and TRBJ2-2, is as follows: DTGVSQNPRHKITKRGQNVTFRCDPISEHNRLYWYRQTLGQGPEFLTYFQNEAQLEKSRLLSDRFSAERPKGSFSTLEIQRTEQGDSAMYLCASSYGPALAGELFFGEGSRLTVL.

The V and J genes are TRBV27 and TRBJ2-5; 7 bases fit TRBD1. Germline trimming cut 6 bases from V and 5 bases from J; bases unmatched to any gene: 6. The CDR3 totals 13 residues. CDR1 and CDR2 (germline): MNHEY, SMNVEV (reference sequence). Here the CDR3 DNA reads TGTGCCAGCAGCGAGGGGGCGCGGGAGACCCAGTACTTC. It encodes CASSEGARETQYF.

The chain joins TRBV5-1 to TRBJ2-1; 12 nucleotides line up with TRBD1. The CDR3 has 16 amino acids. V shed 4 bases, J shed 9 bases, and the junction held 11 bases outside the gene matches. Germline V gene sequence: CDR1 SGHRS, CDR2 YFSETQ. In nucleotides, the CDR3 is TGCGCCAGCAGCATCCAACCGGGACAGGGGGCTTCTGAGCAGTTCTTC. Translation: CASSIQPGQGASEQFF. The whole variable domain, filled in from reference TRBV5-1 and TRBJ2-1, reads KAGVTQTPRYLIKTRGQQVTLSCSPISGHRSVSWYQQTPGQGLQFLFEYFSETQRNKGNFPGRFSGRQFSNSRSEMNVSTLELGDSALYLCASSIQPGQGASEQFFGPGTRLTVL.

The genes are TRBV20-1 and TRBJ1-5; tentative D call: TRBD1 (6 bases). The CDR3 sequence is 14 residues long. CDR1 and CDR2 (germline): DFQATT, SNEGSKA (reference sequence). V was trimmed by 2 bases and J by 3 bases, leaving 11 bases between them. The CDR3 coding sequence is TGCAGTGCTAGAAGGGGGATCGACAATCAGCCCCAGCATTTT. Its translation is CSARRGIDNQPQHF.

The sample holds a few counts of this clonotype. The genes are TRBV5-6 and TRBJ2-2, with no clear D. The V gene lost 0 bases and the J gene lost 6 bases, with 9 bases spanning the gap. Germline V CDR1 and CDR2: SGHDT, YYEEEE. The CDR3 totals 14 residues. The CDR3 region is CASSLGGYAGELFF. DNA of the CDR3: TGTGCCAGCAGCTTGGGGGGTTACGCCGGGGAGCTGTTTTTT.

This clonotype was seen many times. CDR3 amino acids: CASSPKTGVNTEAFF. CDR3 nucleotide sequence: TGTGCCAGCTCACCCAAGACAGGGGTGAACACTGAAGCTTTCTTT. V gene TRBV18 combines with J gene TRBJ1-1; 8 nucleotides agree with TRBD1. The CDR3 runs 15 residues. V shed 3 bases, J shed 0 bases, and the junction held 3 bases outside the gene matches. In germline, CDR1 is KGHSH, CDR2 LQKENI.

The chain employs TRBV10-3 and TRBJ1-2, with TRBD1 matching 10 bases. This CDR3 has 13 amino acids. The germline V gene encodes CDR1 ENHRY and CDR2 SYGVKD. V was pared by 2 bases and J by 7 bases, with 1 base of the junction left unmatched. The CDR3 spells CAISEGTGVGYTF. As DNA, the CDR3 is TGTGCCATCAGTGAGGGGACAGGGGTTGGCTACACCTTC.

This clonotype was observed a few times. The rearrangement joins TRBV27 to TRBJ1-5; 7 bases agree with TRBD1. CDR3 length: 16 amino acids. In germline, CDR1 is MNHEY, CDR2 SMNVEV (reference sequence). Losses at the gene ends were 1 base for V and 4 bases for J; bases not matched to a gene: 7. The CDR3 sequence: CASSLWGTDRNQPQHF. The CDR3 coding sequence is TGTGCCAGCAGTTTATGGGGGACAGATAGGAATCAGCCCCAGCATTTT.

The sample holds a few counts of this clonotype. The CDR3, as DNA: TGTGCCATCAGTGACGAGCCCAGGAGGCAGCCCCAGCATTTT. Translated: CAISDEPRRQPQHF. V gene TRBV10-3 combines with J gene TRBJ1-5; D gene unclear. This CDR3 contains 14 residues. Germline-derived CDR1 and CDR2 are ENHRY and SYGVKD. The germline V and J ends were trimmed by 3 bases and 7 bases, with 13 bases remaining between them.

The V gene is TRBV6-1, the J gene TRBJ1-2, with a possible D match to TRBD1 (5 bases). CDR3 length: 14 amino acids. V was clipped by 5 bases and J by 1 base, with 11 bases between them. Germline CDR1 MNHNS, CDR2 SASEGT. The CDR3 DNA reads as TGTGCCAGCAGTCAGGACACCATTAACTATGGCTACACCTTC. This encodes CASSQDTINYGYTF.

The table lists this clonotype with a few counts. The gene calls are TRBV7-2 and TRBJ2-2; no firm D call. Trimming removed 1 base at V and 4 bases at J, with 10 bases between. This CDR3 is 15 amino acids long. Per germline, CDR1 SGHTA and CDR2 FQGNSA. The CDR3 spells CASSLDRSLTGELFF. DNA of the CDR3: TGTGCCAGCAGCTTAGATAGGTCTCTCACCGGGGAGCTGTTTTTT. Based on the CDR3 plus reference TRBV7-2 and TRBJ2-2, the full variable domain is GAGVSQSPSNKVTEKGKDVELRCDPISGHTALYWYRQSLGQGLEFLIYFQGNSAPDKSGLPSDRFSAERTGGSVSTLTIQRTQQEDSAVYLCASSLDRSLTGELFFGEGSRLTVL.

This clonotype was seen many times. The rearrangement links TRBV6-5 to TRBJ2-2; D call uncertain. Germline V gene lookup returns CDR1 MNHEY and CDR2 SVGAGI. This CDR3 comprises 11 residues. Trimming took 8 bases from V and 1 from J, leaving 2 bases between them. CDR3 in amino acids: CASGNTGELFF. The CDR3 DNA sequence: TGTGCCAGCGGGAACACCGGGGAGCTGTTTTTT.

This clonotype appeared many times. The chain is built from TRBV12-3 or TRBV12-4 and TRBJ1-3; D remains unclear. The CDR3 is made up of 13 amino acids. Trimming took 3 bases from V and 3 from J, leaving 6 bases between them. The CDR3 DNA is TGTGCCAGCAGTTTCTTTGGTGGAAACACCATATATTTT. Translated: CASSFFGGNTIYF.

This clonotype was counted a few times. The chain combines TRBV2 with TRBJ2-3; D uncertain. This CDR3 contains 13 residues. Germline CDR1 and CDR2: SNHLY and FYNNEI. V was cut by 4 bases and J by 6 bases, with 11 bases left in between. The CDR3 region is CASSVHRLDTQYF. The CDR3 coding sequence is TGTGCCAGCAGTGTTCACAGATTGGATACGCAGTATTTT.

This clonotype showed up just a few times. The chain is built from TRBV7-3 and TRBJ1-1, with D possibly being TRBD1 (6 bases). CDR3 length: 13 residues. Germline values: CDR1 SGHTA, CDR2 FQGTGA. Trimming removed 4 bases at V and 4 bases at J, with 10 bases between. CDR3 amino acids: CASSSGQSTEAFF. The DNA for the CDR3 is TGTGCCAGCAGCTCCGGACAGAGCACTGAAGCTTTCTTT.

The CDR3: CASSQGGTSGWNEQFF. DNA of the CDR3: TGCGCCAGCAGCCAGGGGGGGACTAGCGGGTGGAATGAGCAGTTCTTC. The chain uses TRBV4-3 and TRBJ2-1; TRBD2 matches at 12 bases. This CDR3 has 16 residues. Trimming cost V 3 bases and J 7 bases; bases outside gene matches: 7. Germline V gene lookup returns CDR1 LGHNA and CDR2 YSLEER.

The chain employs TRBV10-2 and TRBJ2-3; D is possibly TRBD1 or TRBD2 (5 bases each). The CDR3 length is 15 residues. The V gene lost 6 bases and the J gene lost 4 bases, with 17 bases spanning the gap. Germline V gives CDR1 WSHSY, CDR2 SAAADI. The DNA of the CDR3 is TGCGCCAGCAGAAGATTTCGGGACGTTGCAGATACGCAGTATTTT. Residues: CASRRFRDVADTQYF.

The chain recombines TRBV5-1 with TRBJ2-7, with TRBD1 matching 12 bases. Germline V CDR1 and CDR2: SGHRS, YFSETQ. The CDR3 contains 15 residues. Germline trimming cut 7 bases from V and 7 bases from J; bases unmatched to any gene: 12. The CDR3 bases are TGCGCCAGCCCAGTCCTCCGGGACAGGGGGCGTGAGCAGTACTTC. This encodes CASPVLRDRGREQYF.

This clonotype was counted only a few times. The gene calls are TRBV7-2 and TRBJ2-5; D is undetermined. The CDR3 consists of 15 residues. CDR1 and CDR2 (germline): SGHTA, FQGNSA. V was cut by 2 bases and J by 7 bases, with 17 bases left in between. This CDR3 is CASSLLGSDIGTQYF. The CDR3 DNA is TGTGCCAGCAGCTTATTGGGCAGCGATATAGGGACCCAGTACTTC.

The CDR3 DNA reads TGCAGCGTGCTACTAGCGTCAGATACGCAGTATTTT. Protein: CSVLLASDTQYF. V is TRBV29-1 and J is TRBJ2-3; the match to TRBD2 covers 7 bases. The CDR3 runs 12 residues. Looked up from germline, CDR1 is SQVTM and CDR2 is ANQGSEA. Germline trimming cut 6 bases from V and 4 bases from J; bases unmatched to any gene: 4.

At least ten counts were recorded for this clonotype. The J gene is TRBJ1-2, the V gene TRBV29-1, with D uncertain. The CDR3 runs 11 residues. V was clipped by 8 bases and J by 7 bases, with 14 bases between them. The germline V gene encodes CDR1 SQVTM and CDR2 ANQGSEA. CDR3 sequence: CSSSVSGGYTF. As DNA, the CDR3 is TGCAGCTCCAGCGTCAGCGGTGGCTACACCTTC.

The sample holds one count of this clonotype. The CDR3 nucleotides read TGTGCCAGCAGCCACCCCTTAGCGGGGGCTAAAGAGACCCAGTACTTC. Translation gives CASSHPLAGAKETQYF. The genes are TRBV2 and TRBJ2-5; 9 bases agree with TRBD2. From germline, CDR1 is SNHLY and CDR2 FYNNEI. V gave up 6 bases and J gave up 3 bases; unmatched junction bases: 11. This CDR3 comprises 16 residues.

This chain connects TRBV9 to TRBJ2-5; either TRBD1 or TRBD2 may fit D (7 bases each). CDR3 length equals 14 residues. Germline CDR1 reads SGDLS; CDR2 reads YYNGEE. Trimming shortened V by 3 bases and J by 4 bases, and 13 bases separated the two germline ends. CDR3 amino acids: CASSEGGTVETQYF. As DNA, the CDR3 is TGTGCCAGCAGCGAGGGGGGGACAGTAGAGACCCAGTACTTC.

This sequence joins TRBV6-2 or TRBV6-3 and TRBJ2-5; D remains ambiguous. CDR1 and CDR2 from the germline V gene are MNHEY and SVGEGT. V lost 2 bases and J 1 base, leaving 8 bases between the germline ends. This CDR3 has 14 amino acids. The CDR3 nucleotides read TGTGCCAGCAGTTACCCACAGTCCCAAGAGACCCAGTACTTC. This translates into CASSYPQSQETQYF.

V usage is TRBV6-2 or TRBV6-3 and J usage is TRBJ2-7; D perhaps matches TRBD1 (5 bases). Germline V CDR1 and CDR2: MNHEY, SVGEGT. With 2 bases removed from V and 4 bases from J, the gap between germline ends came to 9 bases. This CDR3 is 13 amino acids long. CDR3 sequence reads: CASSYPQGYEQYV. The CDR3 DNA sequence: TGTGCCAGCAGTTACCCGCAGGGTTACGAGCAGTACGTC.

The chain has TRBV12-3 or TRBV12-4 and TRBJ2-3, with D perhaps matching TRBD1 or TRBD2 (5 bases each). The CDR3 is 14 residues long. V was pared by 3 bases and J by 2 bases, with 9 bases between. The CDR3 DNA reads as TGTGCCAGCAGTTTGGGACCACCCACAGATACGCAGTATTTT. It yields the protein CASSLGPPTDTQYF.

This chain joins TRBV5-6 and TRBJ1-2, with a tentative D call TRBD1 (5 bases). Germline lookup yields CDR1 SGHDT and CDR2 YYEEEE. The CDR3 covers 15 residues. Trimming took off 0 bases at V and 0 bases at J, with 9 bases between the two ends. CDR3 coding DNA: TGTGCCAGCAGCTTGGTTGGACAAGCTAACTATGGCTACACCTTC. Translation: CASSLVGQANYGYTF.

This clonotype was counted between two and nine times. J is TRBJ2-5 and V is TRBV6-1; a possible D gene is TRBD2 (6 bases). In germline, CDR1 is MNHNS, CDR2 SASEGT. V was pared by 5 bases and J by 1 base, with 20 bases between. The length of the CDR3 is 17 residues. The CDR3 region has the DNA TGTGCCAGCAGTCCAATATTCGGGACTCCCTCCCAAGAGACCCAGTACTTC. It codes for CASSPIFGTPSQETQYF.